This TCR beta chain was documented in a study of shared clonotypes between healthy human individuals (TCRdb year 2020). As for the study more broadly: The cohort comprised a couple of women and a few men aged 18 to 49 years. Between about 0.85 and 8.9 billion PBMCs per donor were obtained by leukapheresis. Libraries were prepared and TCR repertoires were sequenced by different laboratories using diverse techniques, in order to increase sequencing depth and limit assay-specific biases. To estimate repertoire size and how much clonotype sharing occurs between individuals, the study deeply sequenced the blood TCR repertoires of roughly 5 healthy adults. Per donor, three plates each were used for CD4 naive and CD4 memory, two for CD8 naive, and one for CD8 memory. Broader findings and caveats from the paper: Even with the large sequencing depth, rarefaction of the sorted-subset datasets indicated that sequencing was incomplete. Across a few donors, about 5% of naive CD4, approximately 3.6% of naive CD8, 2.3% of memory CD4, and under 0.45% of memory CD8 clonotypes were shared. Clonotypes shared by all four sorted-subset donors showed higher generation probabilities than non-shared clonotypes. Only blood was sampled, and tissue TCR repertoires likely differ from those in blood. Based on pairwise subsampling, the degree of clonotype sharing among donors was expected to be affected by sequencing depth. Naive subsets generally had larger estimated clonotype richness than memory subsets. The genetic and exposure-history diversity represented was limited by the small number of donors.

In this sample, this clone turned up once. Its target antigen remains unknown. Base qualities are not recorded, but no much larger clone differs from it by a single base. The donors were healthy, HIV-negative adults with no recently reported acute infections or vaccinations. Every donor was a Caucasian adult residing in Nashville, Tennessee, USA. CD4+ T cells were enriched through magnetic negative selection, after which naive cells were positively selected on CD45RA and the remaining negative fraction served as the memory subset. Blood was obtained by leukapheresis, after which PBMCs were separated by Ficoll-Histopaque density gradient centrifugation and cryopreserved in liquid nitrogen vapor phase. Purity and quantity of every magnetically sorted T cell population were checked by analytical flow cytometry. Each sorted fraction had its genomic DNA isolated and then quantified by UV absorbance on a Nanodrop 2000c.

Per the germline V gene, SGHRS is the CDR1 and YFSETQ is the CDR2. The germline V and J ends show losses of 2 bases and 4 bases respectively, and no gene match explains 18 bases of the junction. CDR3 length: 19 amino acids, cysteine to phenylalanine. Here the CDR3 DNA is all that survives: 57 bases in frame from base 1. Using the deep immunoSEQ assay, multiplex PCR amplified TCR CDR3 regions from genomic DNA. Genomic DNA extracted from each cell subset was distributed evenly over all wells of several immunoSEQ 96-well plates, and each plate served as one replicate. For sorted subsets, 200 to 250 ng genomic DNA, equal to 25,000 to 35,000 T cell genomes, was loaded into each replicate PCR. Purified libraries were quantified with a Qubit 3.0 fluorometer, sized on a Bioanalyzer 2100, and re-quantified with the KAPA Library Quantification kit. Every immunoSEQ 96-well plate was sequenced on a separate single-read 150-cycle Illumina NextSeq 550 flow cell. In the original analysis: The immunoSEQ output contained only junctional sequences without quality scores, so filtering could not match that applied to full-length reads. To assign V/J genes and CDR3, sequences were annotated against IMGT germline references using PyIR, a Python wrapper for IgBLAST v1.9. Any read was removed if the V/J assignment was weak (E-value above 1e-6), the CDR3 was missing, or the read contained stop codons, out-of-frame junctions, or ambiguous translated residues. V3J clonotypes were defined as sequences sharing the same inferred V gene, J gene, and CDR3 amino acid sequence. To compute the percentage overlap between repertoires, the number of shared unique clonotypes was divided by the size of the smaller repertoire. Three approaches were used to assess repertoire richness: RTK rarefaction, the Chao1 estimator, and Recon v2.1 estimates of unobserved clonotypes. Generation probabilities for all TCRbeta clonotypes obtained by the gDNA method from several donors were computed using OLGA. TCRdb limited this immuneACCESS table to in-frame rearrangements with V and J called. A share of clones is missing; checked studies link under half to unresolved V genes, and the rest is unexplained. V and J calls and clone size are as listed in that table; D and trimming were resolved from the DNA. Recorded for this sample are 180,000 or so clones; 90% to 95% of them occurred a single time. The ten largest clones capture about 0.07% of the sample.

The chain is made from TRBV5-1 and TRBJ2-7, and TRBD2 aligns with 10 junction nucleotides. The receptor's source is a woman aged 25-40 years in good health. The sample taken for sequencing was naive CD4+ T cells sorted from blood. Interpreted using the paper, the cell subset or site label stands for: CD45RA+ positively selected. The nucleotide sequence reads TGCGCCAGCAGCTTTAAGCCCAGGGGGCAAGCGGGAGGGTTGTACGAGCAGTACTTC. Translation gives CASSFKPRGQAGGLYEQYF.